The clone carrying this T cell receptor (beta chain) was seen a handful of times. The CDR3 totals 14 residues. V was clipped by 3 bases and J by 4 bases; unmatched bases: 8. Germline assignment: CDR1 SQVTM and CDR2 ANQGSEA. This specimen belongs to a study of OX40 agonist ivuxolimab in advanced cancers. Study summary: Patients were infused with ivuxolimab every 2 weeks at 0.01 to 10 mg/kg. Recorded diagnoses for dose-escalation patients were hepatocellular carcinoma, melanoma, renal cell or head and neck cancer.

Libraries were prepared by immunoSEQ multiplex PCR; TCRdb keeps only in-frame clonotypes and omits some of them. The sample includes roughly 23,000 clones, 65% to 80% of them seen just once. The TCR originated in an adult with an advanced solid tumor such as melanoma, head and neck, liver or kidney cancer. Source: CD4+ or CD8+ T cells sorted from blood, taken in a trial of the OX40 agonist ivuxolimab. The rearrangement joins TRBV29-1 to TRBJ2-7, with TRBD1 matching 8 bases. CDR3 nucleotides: TGCAGCGTTGATGGGCCAGGGGGCGAGTACGAGCAGTACTTC. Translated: CSVDGPGGEYEQYF.